This entry lists 16 T cell receptor beta chains sequenced from one sample in a study of regulatory and conventional T cells in RAG deficiency. The sorted conventional CD4+ T cells were CD25-low and CD127-high, with genomic DNA sequenced. The table came from immunoSEQ multiplex PCR; TCRdb's copy has only in-frame clones and leaves some out. The table shows 29,000 or so clones, with about 95% occurring only once. The sample was also reused in another study, on regulatory T cells. As that study records: The PCR used 52 TRBV and 13 TRBJ primers.

Sequenced input: CD25- CD4+ T cells sorted from blood. These receptors were taken from a human donor in good health.

The chain carries TRBV6-5 and TRBJ1-1; D is perhaps TRBD1 (5 bases). The CDR3 contains 14 residues. V was pared by 2 bases and J by 8 bases, with 15 bases between. In germline, CDR1 is MNHEY, CDR2 SVGAGI. The CDR3 protein is CASSYSYRRGEAFF. The CDR3 DNA is TGTGCCAGCAGTTACAGTTATCGGCGGGGCGAAGCTTTCTTT.

The V gene is TRBV10-2, the J gene TRBJ2-2; TRBD1 aligns across 8 bases. Losses at the gene ends were 0 bases for V and 4 bases for J; bases not matched to a gene: 10. The CDR3 is 18 amino acids. Germline V gives CDR1 WSHSY, CDR2 SAAADI. The CDR3 sequence: CASSESFQGAKSTGELFF. In DNA form, the CDR3 reads TGCGCCAGCAGTGAGTCCTTTCAGGGGGCTAAAAGCACCGGGGAGCTGTTTTTT.

The chain has TRBV4-2 and TRBJ2-7; 8 bases fit TRBD1. The CDR3 has 17 amino acids. Trimming cost V 2 bases and J 3 bases; bases outside gene matches: 12. Germline V gene sequence: CDR1 LGHNA, CDR2 YNFKEQ. The CDR3 region has the DNA TGTGCCAGCAGCCAAACCAACTCCGGGACAGGCCTCTACGAGCAGTACTTC. Translation gives CASSQTNSGTGLYEQYF.

Only a few counts were recorded for this clone. The chain has TRBV10-2 and TRBJ1-5; 7 bases line up with TRBD1. The CDR3 runs 15 residues. CDR1 WSHSY and CDR2 SAAADI come from the germline V gene. V lost 2 bases, J lost 5 bases, and 6 bases stayed unmatched. The CDR3 region is CASSEPETGYQPQHF. In DNA form, the CDR3 reads TGCGCCAGCAGTGAGCCCGAGACAGGGTATCAGCCCCAGCATTTT.

This clone was found once. The chain is built from TRBV6-1 and TRBJ2-2; D gene uncertain. The V end was cut by 7 bases, the J end by 5 bases, with 11 bases between. The germline gives CDR1 MNHNS, CDR2 SASEGT. The CDR3 has 13 residues. Here the CDR3 DNA reads TGTGCCAGCAACGGCCTGAGGACCGGGGAGCTGTTTTTT. It yields the protein CASNGLRTGELFF.

This clone occurred once. CDR3 sequence: CASYSGTGFYEQFF. The CDR3 DNA follows: TGTGCCAGCTACTCCGGGACAGGGTTCTATGAGCAGTTCTTC. V usage is TRBV28 and J usage is TRBJ2-1; 9 bases align to TRBD1. The CDR3 extends over 14 amino acids. Unmatched junction bases numbered 10, after V lost 8 bases and J lost 8 bases. CDR1 is MDHEN and CDR2 is SYDVKM in the germline V gene.

J is TRBJ2-7 and V is TRBV12-5, with a weak D call TRBD1 (8 bases). Germline V CDR1 and CDR2: LGHNT, FRNRAP. Trimming took off 0 bases at V and 1 base at J, with 13 bases between the two ends. There are 16 residues in the CDR3. The CDR3 sequence: CASGLVRGDRSYEQYF. The CDR3 DNA is TGTGCTAGTGGTTTGGTACGGGGGGACAGGTCCTACGAGCAGTACTTC.

The chain combines TRBV7-5 with TRBJ1-1. TRBV7-5 counts as a pseudogene. The CDR3 totals 14 residues. CDR3 sequence (DNA): TGTGCCAGAAGCCTACTTATCCCGTGGACTGAAGCTTTCTTT. It is translated as CARSLLIPWTEAFF.

This clone was seen a single time. The chain employs TRBV5-6 and TRBJ1-4; the D gene is possibly TRBD1 (6 bases). V shed 3 bases and J shed 4 bases, with 13 bases lying between them. The CDR3 totals 15 residues. CDR1 is SGHDT and CDR2 is YYEEEE in the germline V gene. CDR3 nucleotides: TGTGCCAGCAGCTCTCCGGAAGGGGGTAATGAAAAACTGTTTTTT. Its protein is CASSSPEGGNEKLFF.

The chain recombines TRBV10-1 with TRBJ2-5, with 13 bases fitting TRBD2. Germline CDR1 WNHNN, CDR2 SYGVQD (reference sequence). CDR3 size: 14 residues. Unmatched junction bases numbered 1, after V lost 6 bases and J lost 3 bases. In nucleotides, the CDR3 is TGCGCCAGCAGCGGGACTAGCGGGGAAGAGACCCAGTACTTC. Its protein is CASSGTSGEETQYF.

The chain joins TRBV5-4 to TRBJ1-1, with D uncertain. Deletions cut 0 bases from V and 0 bases from J, with 9 bases between. This CDR3 contains 15 residues. Per germline, CDR1 SGHNT and CDR2 YYREEE (reference sequence). The CDR3: CASSLGFSVNTEAFF. DNA of the CDR3: TGTGCCAGCAGCTTGGGGTTTTCGGTGAACACTGAAGCTTTCTTT.

This clone was observed once. The rearrangement links TRBV5-6 to TRBJ1-1; 7 nucleotides align to TRBD1. The germline CDR1 and CDR2 sequences are SGHDT and YYEEEE. The V segment lost 4 bases and the J segment 2 bases; nucleotides outside the gene matches: 8. This CDR3 has 15 amino acids. The chain's CDR3 is CASSVHRGLNTEAFF. CDR3 sequence (DNA): TGTGCCAGCAGCGTTCACAGGGGTCTAAACACTGAAGCTTTCTTT.

The chain couples TRBV2 to TRBJ1-1, with D uncertain. The CDR3 is 17 residues long. V lost 6 bases to trimming and J lost 0 bases, with 20 bases between them. CDR1 SNHLY and CDR2 FYNNEI come from the germline V gene. The CDR3 spells CASSSRDQSYMNTEAFF. CDR3 in DNA: TGTGCCAGCAGCTCCCGGGATCAAAGTTACATGAACACTGAAGCTTTCTTT.

The chain links TRBV5-1 to TRBJ1-1; D remains unclear. V was pared by 7 bases and J by 0 bases, with 16 bases between. This CDR3 contains 15 residues. In germline, CDR1 is SGHRS, CDR2 YFSETQ. The CDR3 DNA reads as TGCGCCAGCGGAATACGGACGGGGATGAACACTGAAGCTTTCTTT. This translates into CASGIRTGMNTEAFF.

The chain recombines TRBV9 with TRBJ2-1, with TRBD1 matching over 11 bases. The V and J ends lost 4 bases and 7 bases, in that order; junction bases with no gene match: 10. CDR1 and CDR2 (germline): SGDLS, YYNGEE. The CDR3 length is 16 residues. This CDR3 is CASSPMGQGVSNEQFF. CDR3 DNA sequence: TGTGCCAGCAGCCCTATGGGACAGGGGGTTTCTAATGAGCAGTTCTTC.

The chain joins TRBV11-2 to TRBJ1-2, with TRBD1 identical over 8 bases. CDR3 length equals 14 residues. J lost 4 bases, V lost 5 bases, and 6 bases had no gene match. Germline values: CDR1 SGHAT, CDR2 FQNNGV. CDR3 sequence (DNA): TGTGCCAGCAGCCGAGTAGGACAGGGCTATGGCTACACCTTC. It codes for CASSRVGQGYGYTF.